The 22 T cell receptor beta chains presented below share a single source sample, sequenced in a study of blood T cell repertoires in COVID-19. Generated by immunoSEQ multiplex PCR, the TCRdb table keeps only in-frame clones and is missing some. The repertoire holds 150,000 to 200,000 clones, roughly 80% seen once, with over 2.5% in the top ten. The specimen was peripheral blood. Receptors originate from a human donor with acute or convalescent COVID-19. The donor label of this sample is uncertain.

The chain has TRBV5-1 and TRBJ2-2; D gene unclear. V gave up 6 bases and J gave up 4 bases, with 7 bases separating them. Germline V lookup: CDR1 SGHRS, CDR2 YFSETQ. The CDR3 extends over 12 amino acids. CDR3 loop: CASMAPTGELFF. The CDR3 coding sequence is TGCGCCAGCATGGCCCCCACCGGGGAGCTGTTTTTT.

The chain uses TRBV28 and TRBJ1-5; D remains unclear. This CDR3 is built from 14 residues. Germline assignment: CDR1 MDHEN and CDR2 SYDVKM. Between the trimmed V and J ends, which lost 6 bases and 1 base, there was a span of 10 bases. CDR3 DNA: TGTGCCAGCAGCCCCCGGAGAAGCAATCAGCCCCAGCATTTT. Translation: CASSPRRSNQPQHF.

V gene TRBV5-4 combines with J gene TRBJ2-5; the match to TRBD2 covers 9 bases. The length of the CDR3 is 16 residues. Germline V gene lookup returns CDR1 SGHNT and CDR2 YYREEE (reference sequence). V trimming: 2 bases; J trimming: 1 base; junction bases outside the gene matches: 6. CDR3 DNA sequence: TGTGCCAGCAGCTTACGGGCGGGAGGGCCCCAAGAGACCCAGTACTTC. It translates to CASSLRAGGPQETQYF.

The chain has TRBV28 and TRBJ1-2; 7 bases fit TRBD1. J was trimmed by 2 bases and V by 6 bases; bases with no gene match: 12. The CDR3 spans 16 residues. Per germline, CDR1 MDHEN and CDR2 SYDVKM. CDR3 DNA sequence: TGTGCCAGCAGCTTTCTGGAGGGGGCTCGGAACTATGGCTACACCTTC. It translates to CASSFLEGARNYGYTF.

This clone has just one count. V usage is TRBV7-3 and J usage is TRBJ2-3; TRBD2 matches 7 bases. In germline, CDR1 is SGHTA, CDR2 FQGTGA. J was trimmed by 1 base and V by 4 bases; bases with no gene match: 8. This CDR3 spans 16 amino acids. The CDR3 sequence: CASSSVGGSGTDTQYF. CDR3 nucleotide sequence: TGTGCCAGCAGCTCGGTCGGGGGGTCTGGCACAGATACGCAGTATTTT.

The CDR3 DNA is TGTGCCAGTAGTTCGCCCCAAAAGGGAGGGGAGACCCAGTACTTC. This sequence encodes CASSSPQKGGETQYF. The rearrangement links TRBV19 to TRBJ2-5; 7 nucleotides agree with TRBD2. After removal of 5 bases from V and 5 bases from J, the junction contained 11 bases not matched to a gene. This CDR3 is 15 amino acids long. The germline CDR1 and CDR2 sequences are LNHDA and SQIVND (reference sequence).

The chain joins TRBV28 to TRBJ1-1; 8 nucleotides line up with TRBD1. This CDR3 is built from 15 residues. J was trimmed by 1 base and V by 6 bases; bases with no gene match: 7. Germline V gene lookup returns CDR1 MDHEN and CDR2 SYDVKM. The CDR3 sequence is CASSLRDRRNTEAFF. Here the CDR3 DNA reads TGTGCCAGCAGCCTAAGGGACAGGAGGAACACTGAAGCTTTCTTT.

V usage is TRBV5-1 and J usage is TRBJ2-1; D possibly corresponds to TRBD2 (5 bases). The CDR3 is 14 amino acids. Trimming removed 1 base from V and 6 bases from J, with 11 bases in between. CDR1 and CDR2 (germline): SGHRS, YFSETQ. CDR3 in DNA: TGCGCCAGCAGCTTGACTTTACTAGTCAATGAGCAGTTCTTC. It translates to CASSLTLLVNEQFF.

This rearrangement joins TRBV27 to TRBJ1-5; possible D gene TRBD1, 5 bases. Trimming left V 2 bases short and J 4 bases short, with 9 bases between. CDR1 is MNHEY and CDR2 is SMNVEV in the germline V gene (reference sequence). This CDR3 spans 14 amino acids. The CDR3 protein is CASSLGDSNQPQHF. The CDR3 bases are TGTGCCAGCAGTTTAGGAGACAGTAATCAGCCCCAGCATTTT.

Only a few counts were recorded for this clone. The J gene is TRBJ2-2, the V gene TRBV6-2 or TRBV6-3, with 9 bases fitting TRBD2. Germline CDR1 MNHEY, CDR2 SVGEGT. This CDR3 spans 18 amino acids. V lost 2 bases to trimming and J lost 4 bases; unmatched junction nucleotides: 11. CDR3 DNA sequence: TGTGCCAGCAGTTACCCAAGGGGGAGACTAGCGGTCACCGGGGAGCTGTTTTTT. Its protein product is CASSYPRGRLAVTGELFF.

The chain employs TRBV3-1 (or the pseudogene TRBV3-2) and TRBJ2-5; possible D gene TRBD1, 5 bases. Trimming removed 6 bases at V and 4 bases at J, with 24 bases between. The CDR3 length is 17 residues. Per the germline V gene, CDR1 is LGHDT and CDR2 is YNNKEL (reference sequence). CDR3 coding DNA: TGTGCCAGCAGTTCGCTCGACAGTGACCCTGGGGTAGAGACCCAGTACTTC. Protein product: CASSSLDSDPGVETQYF.

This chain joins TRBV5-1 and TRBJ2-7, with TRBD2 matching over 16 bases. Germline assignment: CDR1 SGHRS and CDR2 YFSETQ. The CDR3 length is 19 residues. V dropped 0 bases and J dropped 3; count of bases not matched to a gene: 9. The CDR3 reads CASSLADGTSGGARYEQYF. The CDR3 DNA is TGCGCCAGCAGCTTGGCGGATGGGACTAGCGGGGGGGCTCGCTACGAGCAGTACTTC.

Here the CDR3 DNA reads TGTGCCAGCAGAGCTGGACAGGATTACGAGCAGTACTTC. Translation gives CASRAGQDYEQYF. This sequence joins TRBV2 and TRBJ2-7, with 7 bases identical to TRBD1. The CDR3 loop spans 13 amino acids. V shed 6 bases and J 4 bases; nucleotides not matched to a gene: 6. Germline V lookup: CDR1 SNHLY, CDR2 FYNNEI.

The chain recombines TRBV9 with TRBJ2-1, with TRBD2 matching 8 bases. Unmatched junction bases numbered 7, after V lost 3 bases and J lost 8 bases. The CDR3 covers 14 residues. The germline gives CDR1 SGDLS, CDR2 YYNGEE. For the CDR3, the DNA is TGTGCCAGCAGCGAGAAGGGACTAGGAGATGAGCAGTTCTTC. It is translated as CASSEKGLGDEQFF.

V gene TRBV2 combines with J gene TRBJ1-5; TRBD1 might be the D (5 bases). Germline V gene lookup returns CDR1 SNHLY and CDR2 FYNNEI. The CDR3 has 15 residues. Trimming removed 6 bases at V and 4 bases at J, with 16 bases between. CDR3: CASRSDLGPNQPQHF. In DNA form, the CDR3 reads TGTGCCAGCAGATCCGACCTGGGGCCAAATCAGCCCCAGCATTTT.

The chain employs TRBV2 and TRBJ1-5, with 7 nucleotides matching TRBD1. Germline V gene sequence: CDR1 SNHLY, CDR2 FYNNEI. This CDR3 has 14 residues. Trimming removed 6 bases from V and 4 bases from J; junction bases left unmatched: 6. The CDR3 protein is CASSPGQANQPQHF. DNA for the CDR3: TGTGCCAGCAGCCCCGGACAGGCTAATCAGCCCCAGCATTTT. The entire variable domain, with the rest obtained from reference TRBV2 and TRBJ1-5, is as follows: EPEVTQTPSHQVTQMGQEVILRCVPISNHLYFYWYRQILGQKVEFLVSFYNNEISEKSEIFDDQFSVERPDGSNFTLKIRSTKLEDSAMYFCASSPGQANQPQHFGDGTRLSIL.

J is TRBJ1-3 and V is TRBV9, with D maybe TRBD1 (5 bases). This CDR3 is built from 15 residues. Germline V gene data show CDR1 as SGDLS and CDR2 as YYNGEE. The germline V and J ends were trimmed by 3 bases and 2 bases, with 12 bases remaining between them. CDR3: CASSANGGAGNTIYF. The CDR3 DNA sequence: TGTGCCAGCAGCGCCAACGGGGGGGCTGGAAACACCATATATTTT.

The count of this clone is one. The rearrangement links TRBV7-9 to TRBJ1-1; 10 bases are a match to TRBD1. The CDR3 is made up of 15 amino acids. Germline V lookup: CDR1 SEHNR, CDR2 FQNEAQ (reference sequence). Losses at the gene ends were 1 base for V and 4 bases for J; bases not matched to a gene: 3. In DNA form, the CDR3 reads TGTGCCAGCAGCTTAGGGGGGACAGGGGCCACTGAAGCTTTCTTT. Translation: CASSLGGTGATEAFF.

The CDR3 DNA sequence: TGCGCCAGCAGCCAAGTGCTGACAGGCGCCTCCCTGGGGCAGTACTTC. Amino acid sequence: CASSQVLTGASLGQYF. The chain recombines TRBV4-1 with TRBJ2-7, with D perhaps TRBD1 (6 bases). The CDR3 has 16 residues. V dropped 1 base and J dropped 9 bases, with 22 bases sitting between them. Germline V gene lookup returns CDR1 MGHRA and CDR2 YSYEKL.

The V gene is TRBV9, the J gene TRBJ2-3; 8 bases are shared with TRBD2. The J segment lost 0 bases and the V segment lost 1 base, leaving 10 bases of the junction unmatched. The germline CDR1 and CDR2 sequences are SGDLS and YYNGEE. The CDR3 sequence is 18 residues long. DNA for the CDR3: TGTGCCAGCAGCGTAAACCCCCCAGCGGGAGTGAGCACAGATACGCAGTATTTT. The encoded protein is CASSVNPPAGVSTDTQYF.

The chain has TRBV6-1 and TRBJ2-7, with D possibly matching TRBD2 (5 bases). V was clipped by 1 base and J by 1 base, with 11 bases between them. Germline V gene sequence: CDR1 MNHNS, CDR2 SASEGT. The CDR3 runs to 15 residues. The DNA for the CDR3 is TGTGCCAGCAGTGAAGGGCTTCGAGGGTCCTACGAGCAGTACTTC. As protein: CASSEGLRGSYEQYF.

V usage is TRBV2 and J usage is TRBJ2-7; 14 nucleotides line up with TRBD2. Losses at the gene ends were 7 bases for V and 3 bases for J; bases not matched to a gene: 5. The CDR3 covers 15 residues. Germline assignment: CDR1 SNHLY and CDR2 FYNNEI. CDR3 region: CASTGTSGGNYEQYF. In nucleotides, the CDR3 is TGTGCCAGCACCGGGACTAGCGGGGGCAACTACGAGCAGTACTTC.